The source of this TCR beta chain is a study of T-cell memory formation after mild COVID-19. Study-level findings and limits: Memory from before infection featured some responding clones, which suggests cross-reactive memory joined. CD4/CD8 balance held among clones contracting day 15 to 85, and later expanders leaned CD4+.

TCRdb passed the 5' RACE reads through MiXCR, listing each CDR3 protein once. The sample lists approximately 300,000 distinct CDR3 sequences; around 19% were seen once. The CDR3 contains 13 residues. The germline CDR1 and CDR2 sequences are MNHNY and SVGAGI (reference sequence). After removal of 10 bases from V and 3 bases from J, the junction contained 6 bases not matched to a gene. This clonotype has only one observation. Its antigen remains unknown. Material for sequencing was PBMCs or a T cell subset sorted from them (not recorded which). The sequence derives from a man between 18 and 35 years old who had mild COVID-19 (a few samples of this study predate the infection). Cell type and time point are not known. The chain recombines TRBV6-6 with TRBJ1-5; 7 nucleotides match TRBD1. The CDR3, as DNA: TGTGCCACTTACAGGGGAATCAATCAGCCCCAGCATTTT. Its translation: CATYRGINQPQHF.